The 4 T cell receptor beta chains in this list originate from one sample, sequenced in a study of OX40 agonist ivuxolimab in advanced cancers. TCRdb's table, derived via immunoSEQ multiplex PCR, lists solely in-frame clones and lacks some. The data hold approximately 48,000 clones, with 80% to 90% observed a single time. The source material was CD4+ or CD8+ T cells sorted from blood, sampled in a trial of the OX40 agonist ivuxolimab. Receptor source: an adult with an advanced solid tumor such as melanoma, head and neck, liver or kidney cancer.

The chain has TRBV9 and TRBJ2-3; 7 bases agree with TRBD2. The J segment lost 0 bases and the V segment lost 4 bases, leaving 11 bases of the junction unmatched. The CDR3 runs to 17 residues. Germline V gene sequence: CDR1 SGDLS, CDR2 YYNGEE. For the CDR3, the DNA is TGTGCCAGCAGCTATTACCTAGCGGCATATAGCACAGATACGCAGTATTTT. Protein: CASSYYLAAYSTDTQYF.

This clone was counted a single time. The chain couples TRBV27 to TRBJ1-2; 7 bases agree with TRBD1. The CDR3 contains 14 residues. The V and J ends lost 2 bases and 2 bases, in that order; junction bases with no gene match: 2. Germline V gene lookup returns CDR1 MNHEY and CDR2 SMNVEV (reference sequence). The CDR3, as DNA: TGTGCCAGCAGTTTAATGACAGGGAACTATGGCTACACCTTC. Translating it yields CASSLMTGNYGYTF.

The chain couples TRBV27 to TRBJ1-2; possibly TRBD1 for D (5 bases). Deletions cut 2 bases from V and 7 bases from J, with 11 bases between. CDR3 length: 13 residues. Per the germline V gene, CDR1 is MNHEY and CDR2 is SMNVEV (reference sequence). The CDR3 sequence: CASSLISGAGYTF. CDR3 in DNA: TGTGCCAGCAGTTTAATTTCTGGGGCTGGCTACACCTTC.

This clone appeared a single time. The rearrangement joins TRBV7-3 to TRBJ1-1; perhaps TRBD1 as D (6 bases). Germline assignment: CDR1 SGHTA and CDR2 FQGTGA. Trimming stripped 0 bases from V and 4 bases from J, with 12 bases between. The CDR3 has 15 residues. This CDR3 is CASSLTGGRSTEAFF. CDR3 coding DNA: TGTGCCAGCAGCTTAACAGGGGGTCGAAGCACTGAAGCTTTCTTT.